Below, 28 T cell receptor beta chains from the same sample are listed, as sequenced in a study of control samples from healthy donors and cancer patients. The table came from immunoSEQ multiplex PCR; TCRdb's copy has only in-frame clones and leaves some out. The table shows some 140,000 clones, with approximately 92% occurring only once. Sample: blood. The source is a man in his thirties or forties in good health.

This clone has more than one count but fewer than ten. The chain carries TRBV28 and TRBJ1-6, with a tentative D call TRBD1 (6 bases). The V gene's germline CDR1 is MDHEN and CDR2 SYDVKM. This CDR3 region has 15 residues. Trimming removed 5 bases from V and 9 bases from J, with 17 bases in between. The CDR3 DNA reads as TGTGCCAGCAGTGGGGGGCTTGGGGGAGGTTCACCCCTCCACTTT. It translates to CASSGGLGGGSPLHF.

V is TRBV30 and J is TRBJ2-7; tentative D call: TRBD2 (6 bases). Looked up from germline, CDR1 is GTSNPN and CDR2 is SVGIG (reference sequence). V lost 2 bases and J 3 bases, leaving 14 bases between the germline ends. The CDR3 runs 14 residues. CDR3: CAWSIGLASYEQYF. The CDR3 coding sequence is TGTGCCTGGAGTATCGGCCTAGCGAGCTACGAGCAGTACTTC.

The chain links TRBV6-2 or TRBV6-3 to TRBJ1-5; D is uncertain. The ends were cut back, 4 bases at V and 6 bases at J, with 10 bases in the middle. The CDR3 length is 13 residues. In germline, CDR1 is MNHEY, CDR2 SVGEGT. The CDR3 coding sequence is TGTGCCAGCAGTTCGACCCACCTTCAGCCCCAGCATTTT. Its protein product is CASSSTHLQPQHF.

This clone was seen only once. The CDR3 bases are TGTGCCACCAGCACCAAAGATACGCAGTATTTT. It encodes CATSTKDTQYF. The chain joins TRBV15 to TRBJ2-3, with D uncertain. This CDR3 contains 11 residues. Germline values: CDR1 LNHNV, CDR2 YYDKDF (reference sequence). Trimming shortened V by 4 bases and J by 5 bases, and 4 bases separated the two germline ends.

This clone was counted a few times. The CDR3 spells CASSPPQGAGRGSSPYNSPLHF. The CDR3 coding sequence is TGTGCCAGCTCACCACCGCAGGGGGCGGGTCGGGGTTCAAGCCCCTATAATTCACCCCTCCACTTT. The J gene is TRBJ1-6, the V gene TRBV18, with TRBD1 matching over 8 bases. Germline V CDR1 and CDR2: KGHSH, LQKENI. The CDR3 spans 22 residues. Unmatched junction bases numbered 18, after V lost 0 bases and J lost 2 bases.

The V and J genes are TRBV29-1 and TRBJ2-3, with 9 bases that match TRBD2. This CDR3 region has 14 residues. The germline gives CDR1 SQVTM, CDR2 ANQGSEA. Unmatched junction bases numbered 8, after V lost 5 bases and J lost 5 bases. The CDR3 region has the DNA TGCAGCGTTACTATAGCGGGAGCGGGAGATACGCAGTATTTT. It encodes CSVTIAGAGDTQYF.

The rearrangement uses TRBV7-2 and TRBJ2-3; 8 nucleotides align to TRBD2. Germline V gene data show CDR1 as SGHTA and CDR2 as FQGNSA. The CDR3 has 16 residues. With 2 bases clipped from V and 1 base from J, the junction kept 5 bases outside the gene matches. The CDR3 DNA sequence: TGTGCCAGCAGCTTATTTTCGCGGGAGGGCACAGATACGCAGTATTTT. It yields the protein CASSLFSREGTDTQYF.

The J gene is TRBJ2-3, the V gene TRBV19; D not certain. The CDR3 sequence is 21 residues long. The germline CDR1 and CDR2 sequences are LNHDA and SQIVND (reference sequence). V lost 3 bases to trimming and J lost 2 bases, with 30 bases between them. This CDR3 is CASSIKTNNPTRVSTTDTQYF. The DNA of the CDR3 is TGTGCCAGTAGTATTAAAACGAACAACCCTACTCGGGTCTCCACCACAGATACGCAGTATTTT.

This chain uses TRBV7-8 with TRBJ2-7; no definite D call. Trimming removed 5 bases at V and 3 bases at J, with 14 bases between. CDR1 SGHVS and CDR2 FQNEAQ come from the germline V gene. This CDR3 region has 14 residues. The CDR3 nucleotides are TGTGCCAGCAGCCCAGTAGCCCGCCACTACGAGCAGTACTTC. This gives the protein CASSPVARHYEQYF.

The chain couples TRBV7-2 to TRBJ2-7; 11 bases align to TRBD1. The germline V gene has CDR1 SGHTA and CDR2 FQGNSA. The CDR3 is made up of 14 amino acids. After removal of 4 bases from V and 6 bases from J, the junction contained 5 bases not matched to a gene. DNA for the CDR3: TGTGCCAGCAGCTCGGGACAGGGGGTCGGCGAGCAGTACTTC. This gives the protein CASSSGQGVGEQYF.

The chain links TRBV24-1 to TRBJ2-1; D is unclear. Germline V gives CDR1 KGHDR, CDR2 SFDVKD. The V end lost 3 bases, the J end lost 9 bases, and 5 bases lay between the germline ends. CDR3 length equals 11 residues. DNA for the CDR3: TGTGCCACCAGTGATCTGCTTGAGCAGTTCTTC. This encodes CATSDLLEQFF.

A single count supports this clone. The genes are TRBV28 and TRBJ1-1, with 8 bases matching TRBD1. Germline-derived CDR1 and CDR2 are MDHEN and SYDVKM. The junction had 5 bases not matched to a gene; V was cut back by 5 bases and J by 3 bases. The CDR3 is 14 residues long. The DNA of the CDR3 is TGTGCCAGCAGTCCAGGGGGCGCGGACACTGAAGCTTTCTTT. Its translation is CASSPGGADTEAFF.

This chain uses TRBV9 with TRBJ1-3, with D unresolved. The CDR3 has 16 residues. V dropped 0 bases and J dropped 0 bases, with 10 bases sitting between them. CDR1 and CDR2 (germline): SGDLS, YYNGEE. The CDR3 nucleotides are TGTGCCAGCAGCGTAGGGGTCAGCTTCTCTGGAAACACCATATATTTT. Residues: CASSVGVSFSGNTIYF.

The CDR3 nucleotides are TGTGCCAGCTCACCAAGAAGGGGACAAGTCTCTGGAAACACCATATATTTT. It codes for CASSPRRGQVSGNTIYF. The J gene is TRBJ1-3, the V gene TRBV18; TRBD1 might be the D (6 bases). V lost 2 bases to trimming and J lost 0 bases, with 14 bases between them. Per the germline V gene, CDR1 is KGHSH and CDR2 is LQKENI. This CDR3 contains 17 residues.

This rearrangement joins TRBV14 to TRBJ1-1, with D unresolved. Trimming removed 4 bases from V and 6 bases from J, with 21 bases in between. This CDR3 has 16 amino acids. The germline V gene encodes CDR1 SGHDN and CDR2 FVKESK. The CDR3 bases are TGTGCCAGCAGCCCTTATTTGATTGCTCCGAGGGCTGAAGCTTTCTTT. As protein: CASSPYLIAPRAEAFF. Combining the CDR3 with reference TRBV14 and TRBJ1-1 gives the whole variable domain EAGVTQFPSHSVIEKGQTVTLRCDPISGHDNLYWYRRVMGKEIKFLLHFVKESKQDESGMPNNRFLAERTGGTYSTLKVQPAELEDSGVYFCASSPYLIAPRAEAFFGQGTRLTVV.

The rearrangement links TRBV4-1 to TRBJ1-2, with no clear D. This CDR3 has 16 amino acids. Trimming cost V 3 bases and J 4 bases, with 18 bases left between them. CDR1 MGHRA and CDR2 YSYEKL come from the germline V gene. CDR3 in DNA: TGCGCCAGCAGCCAGACTACCCCGGCGGGCGGCTATGGCTACACCTTC. The encoded protein is CASSQTTPAGGYGYTF.

The chain couples TRBV9 to TRBJ2-1; perhaps TRBD1 as D (5 bases). Germline V lookup: CDR1 SGDLS, CDR2 YYNGEE. The CDR3 consists of 18 residues. Trimming left V 0 bases short and J 4 bases short, with 20 bases between. The CDR3 here is CASSVGEGALTFYNEQFF. DNA of the CDR3: TGTGCCAGCAGCGTAGGAGAAGGGGCTTTGACCTTTTACAATGAGCAGTTCTTC.

The CDR3 nucleotides are TGTGCCAGCAGCTTGAACCCGGGGGCGGGGGAGCAGTACTTC. It translates to CASSLNPGAGEQYF. The V gene is TRBV5-5, the J gene TRBJ2-7; perhaps D is TRBD1 or TRBD2 (6 bases each). Germline V CDR1 and CDR2: SGHKS, YYEKEE (reference sequence). The CDR3 length is 14 residues. V was cut by 1 base and J by 7 bases, with 15 bases left in between.

The chain carries TRBV6-5 and TRBJ2-3; TRBD2 matches 7 bases. The junction had 5 bases not matched to a gene; V was cut back by 4 bases and J by 4 bases. The CDR3 length is 14 residues. Germline V gene data show CDR1 as MNHEY and CDR2 as SVGAGI. The CDR3 loop is CASSSGLEPDTQYF. The CDR3 nucleotides read TGTGCCAGCAGTTCCGGACTAGAGCCAGATACGCAGTATTTT.

The J gene is TRBJ1-1, the V gene TRBV4-2; TRBD1 matches 8 bases. With V trimmed by 3 bases and J by 4 bases, 13 bases remained unmatched. The CDR3 runs 17 residues. The V gene's germline CDR1 is LGHNA and CDR2 YNFKEQ. The CDR3 spells CASSHETLGQGSTEAFF. The CDR3 coding sequence is TGTGCCAGCAGCCATGAAACGTTAGGACAGGGCTCCACTGAAGCTTTCTTT.

The rearrangement joins TRBV6-4 to TRBJ2-7, with unresolved D. Per the germline V gene, CDR1 is MRHNA and CDR2 is SNTAGT. The CDR3 is made up of 12 amino acids. Trimming shortened V by 4 bases and J by 4 bases, and 8 bases separated the two germline ends. In DNA form, the CDR3 reads TGTGCCAGCAGTGGGTCTTTTTACGAGCAGTACTTC. As protein: CASSGSFYEQYF.

The J gene is TRBJ1-6, the V gene TRBV5-6; no firm D call. The V gene lost 0 bases and the J gene lost 8 bases, with 15 bases spanning the gap. This CDR3 has 16 amino acids. Germline V gene lookup returns CDR1 SGHDT and CDR2 YYEEEE. The CDR3 reads CASSLDAGVLDSPLHF. The CDR3 DNA follows: TGTGCCAGCAGCTTGGACGCCGGTGTATTGGATTCACCCCTCCACTTT.

This clone was observed once. This rearrangement joins TRBV15 to TRBJ1-1; 7 bases are a match to TRBD1. V was clipped by 3 bases and J by 0 bases; unmatched bases: 4. Germline CDR1 LNHNV, CDR2 YYDKDF (reference sequence). This CDR3 spans 15 amino acids. The CDR3 DNA reads TGTGCCACCAGCAGTCGGACAGGTGTGAACACTGAAGCTTTCTTT. As protein: CATSSRTGVNTEAFF.

V and J are TRBV28 and TRBJ1-1, with D uncertain. CDR1 is MDHEN and CDR2 is SYDVKM in the germline V gene. The CDR3 contains 13 residues. Trimming stripped 8 bases from V and 4 bases from J, with 14 bases between. CDR3 residues: CASGNEGLTEAFF. CDR3 nucleotide sequence: TGTGCCAGCGGAAATGAGGGTCTCACTGAAGCTTTCTTT.

This sequence joins TRBV24-1 and TRBJ2-2; no definite D call. The V and J ends lost 4 bases and 4 bases respectively, with 15 bases between them. Germline loops: CDR1 KGHDR, CDR2 SFDVKD. The CDR3 consists of 16 residues. The CDR3 here is CATSDPDSPFTGELFF. In DNA, the CDR3 is TGTGCCACCAGTGACCCAGACTCACCGTTCACCGGGGAGCTGTTTTTT.

This rearrangement joins TRBV30 to TRBJ1-2; D remains unclear. V lost 2 bases to trimming and J lost 4 bases, with 17 bases between them. Germline V gene lookup returns CDR1 GTSNPN and CDR2 SVGIG (reference sequence). The CDR3 contains 15 residues. In nucleotides, the CDR3 is TGTGCCTGGAGTTCTGGCGGTCCGAACAGCTATGGCTACACCTTC. This codes for CAWSSGGPNSYGYTF.

The gene calls are TRBV9 and TRBJ2-5; 10 bases fit TRBD2. Looked up from germline, CDR1 is SGDLS and CDR2 is YYNGEE. This CDR3 is 15 amino acids long. V was pared by 2 bases and J by 4 bases, with 5 bases of the junction left unmatched. CDR3 protein: CASSVGTSDAETQYF. DNA for the CDR3: TGTGCCAGCAGCGTTGGGACTAGCGACGCAGAGACCCAGTACTTC.

This sequence joins TRBV15 and TRBJ1-2; 10 nucleotides agree with TRBD1. Germline CDR1 reads LNHNV; CDR2 reads YYDKDF (reference sequence). V gave up 3 bases and J gave up 6 bases; unmatched junction bases: 7. The CDR3 consists of 15 residues. Written as DNA, the CDR3 is TGTGCCACCAGCAGCCGGGACAGGGGTTTTAATGGCTACACCTTC. Amino acids: CATSSRDRGFNGYTF.